This T cell receptor (beta chain) appears in the sequencing data of a study of T cell responses to AZD1222 COVID-19 vaccine. Study findings and constraints: White British ancestry dominated among donors, who included more females, and clonal diversity was possibly underestimated. Repertoire sampling happened only post peak T cell response.

Between the trimmed V and J ends, which lost 0 bases and 10 bases, there was a span of 13 bases. The CDR3 has 15 residues. CDR1 is MNHEY, CDR2 SMNVEV, per germline (reference sequence). Of note for this clone: The antigen is not known.

Data came from immunoSEQ multiplex PCR; TCRdb stores just in-frame clones and leaves some out. This sample has tens of thousands of clones, with 75% to 90% found just once. The V gene is TRBV27, the J gene TRBJ1-6; possibly TRBD1 for D (6 bases). This receptor was identified in an adult in good health. Sample: peripheral blood, taken on day 0 of MenACWY control vaccination. This CDR3 reads CASSLSSRTDSPLHF. CDR3 nucleotides: TGTGCCAGCAGTTTATCATCCCGGACAGACTCACCCCTCCACTTT.